The rows below give T cell receptor beta chains drawn from one sample of a study of T cell repertoires in cytomegalovirus infection. Their antigens are not known. TCRdb passed the reads through MiXCR, listing each CDR3 protein once. The table includes hundreds of thousands of distinct CDR3 sequences, about 33% detected once. The sample was cultured PBMCs, taken from culture after CMV antigen stimulation. Receptors were obtained from a human donor in good health (CMV status not recorded). Some clones in this sample may be carry-over from other donors' samples. Each CDR3 is given with its conserved first and last residue. A D gene is named only where the DNA matches it firmly. The size entry is marked missing in some rows and otherwise reads once, few, many or a size class.

d_gene	abundance	v_gene	j_gene	CDR3aa	CDR3nt
NA	many	TRBV7-2	TRBJ2-3	CASSLGWETDSHPFSTDTQYF	TGTGCCAGCAGCTTAGGATGGGAAACGGACAGCCACCCTTTTAGCACAGATACGCAGTATTTT
NA	NA	TRBV7-9	TRBJ1-1	CASSFKDATEAFF	TGTGCCAGCAGCTTTAAGGACGCGACTGAAGCTTTCTTT
TRBD1	NA	TRBV6-6	TRBJ2-7	CASSDTGGFNNEQYF	TGTGCCAGCAGTGATACAGGGGGATTTAATAACGAGCAGTACTTC
NA	NA	TRBV3-1	TRBJ2-1	CATWDRGNNEQFF	TGTGCCACGTGGGATCGCGGAAACAATGAGCAGTTCTTC
NA	few	TRBV4-1	TRBJ2-1	CASSQDLGTNPYNEQFF	TGCGCCAGCAGCCAAGATCTAGGGACCAACCCCTACAATGAGCAGTTCTTC
TRBD2	NA	TRBV11-2	TRBJ2-1	CASSLGIGLAGYNEQFF	TGTGCCAGCAGCTTGGGAATCGGACTAGCGGGATACAATGAGCAGTTCTTC
TRBD2	few	TRBV7-6	TRBJ2-7	CASNRAGVAYEQYF	TGTGCCAGCAACAGAGCGGGAGTAGCCTACGAGCAGTACTTC
NA	NA	TRBV11-2	TRBJ2-5	CASRPLGEETQYF	TGTGCCAGCAGGCCTCTAGGTGAAGAGACCCAGTACTTC
NA	NA	TRBV7-9	TRBJ1-1	CASSRFERAEAFF	TGTGCCAGCAGCCGATTTGAAAGGGCTGAAGCTTTCTTT
TRBD1	NA	TRBV6-5	TRBJ1-4	CASSYGTGATNEKLFF	TGTGCCAGCAGTTACGGGACAGGGGCAACTAATGAAAAACTGTTTTTT
TRBD1	NA	TRBV20-1	TRBJ1-4	CSASRTGGKLFF	TGCAGTGCTAGTCGGACAGGGGGAAAACTGTTTTTT
NA	few	TRBV19	TRBJ1-5	CATGRNQPQHF	TGTGCCACCGGGAGGAATCAGCCCCAGCATTTT
TRBD2	NA	TRBV24-1	TRBJ2-1	CASGTSGSNEQFF	TGTGCCAGTGGGACTAGCGGGTCTAATGAGCAGTTCTTC
NA	few	TRBV7-2	TRBJ2-3	CASSYRPSLTDTQYF	TGTGCCAGCAGTTACCGGCCCTCCCTCACAGATACGCAGTATTTT
NA	NA	TRBV12-3/TRBV12-4	TRBJ1-5	CASSLGQSYSNQPQHF	TGTGCCAGCAGTTTAGGACAGTCCTATAGCAATCAGCCCCAGCATTTT
NA	NA	TRBV6-1	TRBJ1-6	CASRDLLNSPLHF	TGTGCCAGCCGGGACTTACTTAATTCACCCCTCCACTTT
NA	NA	TRBV7-8	TRBJ1-2	CASSPVRGPYGYTF	TGTGCCAGCAGCCCGGTTCGGGGGCCCTATGGCTACACCTTC
TRBD1	few	TRBV19	TRBJ1-5	CASSIPRGRYDGNQPQHF	TGTGCCAGTAGTATCCCCAGGGGGCGGTATGACGGCAATCAGCCCCAGCATTTT
NA	many	TRBV7-2	TRBJ2-1	CASSLEVGNNEQFF	TGTGCCAGCAGCTTAGAGGTGGGCAACAATGAGCAGTTCTTC
NA	NA	TRBV29-1	TRBJ1-3	CSVETASGNTIYF	TGCAGCGTTGAAACTGCCTCTGGAAACACCATATATTTT
NA	NA	TRBV11-3	TRBJ2-4	CASRPGDPGDIQYF	TGTGCCAGCAGACCCGGTGATCCTGGGGACATTCAGTACTTC
TRBD2	few	TRBV27	TRBJ2-3	CASSLLLAGGNRDTQYF	TGTGCCAGCAGTTTACTCCTAGCGGGAGGCAATCGAGATACGCAGTATTTT
NA	NA	TRBV29-1	TRBJ1-1	CSAPGWGDTEAFF	TGCAGCGCACCTGGGTGGGGGGACACTGAAGCTTTCTTT
NA	few	TRBV10-3	TRBJ2-7	CAISESQDYEQYF	TGTGCCATCAGTGAGTCTCAGGATTACGAGCAGTACTTC
NA	few	TRBV5-6	TRBJ2-7	CASSRQWIYEQYF	TGTGCCAGCAGCAGACAGTGGATCTACGAGCAGTACTTC
NA	NA	TRBV7-6	TRBJ2-3	CASSPRISGTDTQYF	TGTGCCAGCAGCCCCCGGATTAGCGGCACAGATACGCAGTATTTT
TRBD1	NA	TRBV4-1	TRBJ2-1	CASSRAATGGNYNEQFF	TGCGCCAGCAGCCGGGCCGCGACAGGGGGAAACTACAATGAGCAGTTCTTC
NA	NA	TRBV28	TRBJ1-1	CASSLGTPGAFF	TGTGCCAGCAGTTTGGGGACGCCGGGCGCTTTCTTT
NA	many	TRBV7-2	TRBJ1-5	CASSLASINQPQHF	TGTGCCAGCAGCTTAGCGTCTATCAATCAGCCCCAGCATTTT
TRBD1	NA	TRBV5-1	TRBJ2-4	CASSLAPDRGDIQYF	TGCGCCAGCAGCTTGGCCCCGGACAGGGGGGACATTCAGTACTTC
TRBD1	many	TRBV5-4	TRBJ2-5	CASSLGSGQGPEETQYF	TGTGCCAGCAGCTTGGGGTCAGGACAGGGGCCCGAAGAGACCCAGTACTTC
NA	many	TRBV2	TRBJ2-1	CASSEVQLVTAYLNEQFF	TGTGCCAGCAGTGAAGTCCAACTAGTGACGGCCTACCTCAATGAGCAGTTCTTC
TRBD2	few	TRBV4-3	TRBJ2-3	CASSQAGGTQYF	TGCGCCAGCAGCCAAGCGGGAGGTACGCAGTATTTT
TRBD1	NA	TRBV19	TRBJ2-2	CASSPGDRLNTGELFF	TGTGCCAGTAGCCCCGGGGACAGGCTGAACACCGGGGAGCTGTTTTTT
NA	few	TRBV11-2	TRBJ1-2	CASSLGGLGARYGYTF	TGTGCCAGCAGCTTAGGCGGGTTAGGGGCGCGCTATGGCTACACCTTC
NA	many	TRBV7-2	TRBJ2-3	CASSLTGPDTQYF	TGTGCCAGCAGCTTAACGGGCCCAGATACGCAGTATTTT